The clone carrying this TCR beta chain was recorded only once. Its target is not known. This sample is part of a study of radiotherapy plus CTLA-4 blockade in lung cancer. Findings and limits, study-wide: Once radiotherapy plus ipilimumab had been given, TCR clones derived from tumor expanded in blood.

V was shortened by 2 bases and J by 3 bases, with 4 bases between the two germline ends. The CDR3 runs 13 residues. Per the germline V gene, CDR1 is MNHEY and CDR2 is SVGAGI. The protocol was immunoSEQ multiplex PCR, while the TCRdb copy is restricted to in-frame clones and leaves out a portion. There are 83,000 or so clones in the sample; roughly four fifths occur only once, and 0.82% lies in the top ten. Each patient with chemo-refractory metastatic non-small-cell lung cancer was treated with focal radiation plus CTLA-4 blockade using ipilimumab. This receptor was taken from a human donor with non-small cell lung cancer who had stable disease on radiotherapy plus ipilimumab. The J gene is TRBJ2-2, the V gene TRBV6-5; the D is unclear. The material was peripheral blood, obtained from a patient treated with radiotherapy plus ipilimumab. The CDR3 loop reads CASSYVDTGELFF. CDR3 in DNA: TGTGCCAGCAGTTACGTGGACACCGGGGAGCTGTTTTTT.